These 25 T cell receptor beta chains originate from one sample sequenced in a study of PD-1 blockade in classical Hodgkin lymphoma. Sequenced by immunoSEQ multiplex PCR; TCRdb stores in-frame clones only, minus some. The sample includes 64,000 or so clones, 75% to 95% of them seen just once. The time point was: cycle 4 day 1 (C4D1), after 6 weeks of nivolumab. All the patients suffered relapse after autologous stem cell transplantation, and brentuximab vedotin exposure differed. The sample in question was peripheral blood mononuclear cells (PBMCs), obtained before the fourth cycle of nivolumab. These receptors were collected from a human donor with classical Hodgkin lymphoma.

The rearrangement joins TRBV29-1 to TRBJ2-3, with 7 nucleotides matching TRBD1. Germline trimming cut 7 bases from V and 0 bases from J; bases unmatched to any gene: 7. The germline gives CDR1 SQVTM, CDR2 ANQGSEA. CDR3 length: 14 amino acids. CDR3 nucleotide sequence: TGCAGCGGACTACCGGGACAGAGCACAGATACGCAGTATTTT. Translation: CSGLPGQSTDTQYF.

As concerns this clone: One end of the junction is discordant with germline, which a read error may explain. The chain recombines TRBV5-1 with TRBJ1-5, with TRBD1 as a possible D gene (6 bases). Germline V gene sequence: CDR1 SGHRS, CDR2 YFSETQ. This CDR3 spans 14 amino acids. The CDR3 sequence is CASSLTGPNEPQHF. CDR3 coding DNA: TGCGCCAGCAGCTTAACAGGGCCCAATGAGCCCCAGCATTTT.

V is TRBV27 and J is TRBJ2-1; 9 positions agree with TRBD1. V dropped 5 bases and J dropped 9; count of bases not matched to a gene: 5. The CDR3 has 13 residues. CDR1 is MNHEY and CDR2 is SMNVEV in the germline V gene (reference sequence). Here the CDR3 reads CASSLGTGSEQFF. The CDR3 coding sequence is TGTGCCAGCAGTCTGGGGACAGGGAGTGAGCAGTTCTTC.

This clone was detected once. The V and J genes are TRBV4-1 and TRBJ1-1, with TRBD1 matching over 9 bases. The CDR3 has 14 amino acids. Germline V gene lookup returns CDR1 MGHRA and CDR2 YSYEKL. V lost 2 bases to trimming and J lost 7 bases; unmatched junction nucleotides: 5. The CDR3 loop is CASSQRGQGLEAFF. The CDR3 nucleotides are TGCGCCAGCAGCCAAAGGGGACAGGGACTTGAAGCTTTCTTT.

J is TRBJ2-7 and V is TRBV7-3; D is possibly TRBD1 (5 bases). The CDR3 spans 14 residues. The V gene's germline CDR1 is SGHTA and CDR2 FQGTGA. Between the trimmed V and J ends, which lost 5 bases and 2 bases, there was a span of 13 bases. For the CDR3, the DNA is TGTGCCAGCAGCCCAGGTCAAGGGGCCTACGAGCAGTACTTC. Its translation is CASSPGQGAYEQYF.

The V gene is TRBV12-5, the J gene TRBJ2-7; TRBD1 might be the D (6 bases). The length of the CDR3 is 12 residues. Deletions cut 1 base from V and 10 bases from J, with 11 bases between. Germline CDR1 is LGHNT and CDR2 is FRNRAP. The DNA of the CDR3 is TGTGCTAGTGGTTTGGCCACAGGGCCCCAGTACTTC. Its protein product is CASGLATGPQYF.

This chain joins TRBV14 and TRBJ1-1; the D is unclear. Looked up from germline, CDR1 is SGHDN and CDR2 is FVKESK. The CDR3 has 13 amino acids. V was cut by 2 bases and J by 7 bases, with 11 bases left in between. This chain's CDR3 is CASSQIPDHEAFF. CDR3 nucleotide sequence: TGTGCCAGCAGCCAAATACCAGACCATGAAGCTTTCTTT.

This sequence joins TRBV7-2 and TRBJ1-6; D unclear. The CDR3 contains 12 residues. Per the germline V gene, CDR1 is SGHTA and CDR2 is FQGNSA. The V end was cut by 5 bases, the J end by 6 bases, with 5 bases between. Here the CDR3 DNA reads TGTGCCAGCAGCGGACTTAATTCACCCCTCCACTTT. This codes for CASSGLNSPLHF.

The chain is built from TRBV5-1 and TRBJ1-1; D gene ambiguous. V was pared by 1 base and J by 1 base, with 5 bases between. Per germline, CDR1 SGHRS and CDR2 YFSETQ. The CDR3 has 13 residues. CDR3 DNA: TGCGCCAGCAGCTTGATTCCGAACACTGAAGCTTTCTTT. Translating it yields CASSLIPNTEAFF. The complete variable domain, with remaining parts taken from reference TRBV5-1 and TRBJ1-1, reads KAGVTQTPRYLIKTRGQQVTLSCSPISGHRSVSWYQQTPGQGLQFLFEYFSETQRNKGNFPGRFSGRQFSNSRSEMNVSTLELGDSALYLCASSLIPNTEAFFGQGTRLTVV.

The chain combines TRBV6-5 with TRBJ2-1; 8 nucleotides agree with TRBD2. The CDR3 has 14 amino acids. Trimming removed 4 bases from V and 3 bases from J; junction bases left unmatched: 2. Per germline, CDR1 MNHEY and CDR2 SVGAGI. CDR3: CASSFSGDYNEQFF. In nucleotides, the CDR3 is TGTGCCAGCAGTTTTAGCGGGGACTACAATGAGCAGTTCTTC.

Only a few counts were recorded for this clone. The chain uses TRBV30 and TRBJ1-1, with D unclear. CDR1 is GTSNPN, CDR2 SVGIG, per germline (reference sequence). V lost 3 bases and J 0 bases, leaving 8 bases between the germline ends. This CDR3 has 13 amino acids. The chain's CDR3 is CAWRPRMNTEAFF. The CDR3 nucleotides read TGTGCCTGGAGACCAAGGATGAACACTGAAGCTTTCTTT.

In this sample, this clone turned up once. The rearrangement links TRBV27 to TRBJ1-5, with 7 bases fitting TRBD1. Trimming cost V 5 bases and J 5 bases; bases outside gene matches: 6. The CDR3 is made up of 14 amino acids. Germline-derived CDR1 and CDR2 are MNHEY and SMNVEV (reference sequence). The CDR3 reads CASSGLQGHQPQHF. The CDR3 nucleotides read TGTGCCAGCAGTGGGTTACAGGGGCATCAGCCCCAGCATTTT.

This chain joins TRBV27 and TRBJ2-5, with D unresolved. Matching the DNA end better, TRBJ2-7 makes the J call doubtful. Per germline, CDR1 MNHEY and CDR2 SMNVEV (reference sequence). The CDR3 is 11 amino acids. DNA for the CDR3: TGTGCCAGCCCCAACTACTACGAGCAGTACTTC. It codes for CASPNYYEQYF.

The chain combines TRBV6-1 with TRBJ1-3; the D gene is possibly TRBD1 (6 bases). Trimming took off 8 bases at V and 0 bases at J, with 14 bases between the two ends. CDR3 length equals 15 residues. CDR1 and CDR2 (germline): MNHNS, SASEGT. Here the CDR3 DNA reads TGTGCCAGCGAGGACAGTCTGATCTCTGGAAACACCATATATTTT. It codes for CASEDSLISGNTIYF.

The genes are TRBV11-2 and TRBJ2-7; possibly TRBD2 for D (5 bases). Germline V gives CDR1 SGHAT, CDR2 FQNNGV. V shed 4 bases and J shed 6 bases, with 10 bases lying between them. The CDR3 is made up of 12 amino acids. CDR3 sequence: CASSWEYTEQYF. The CDR3, as DNA: TGTGCCAGCAGCTGGGAGTATACCGAGCAGTACTTC.

The chain has TRBV13 and TRBJ1-2, with D perhaps TRBD1 (5 bases). Trimming removed 1 base from V and 3 bases from J, with 9 bases in between. This CDR3 region has 14 residues. Per germline, CDR1 PRHDT and CDR2 FYEKMQ (reference sequence). CDR3 coding DNA: TGTGCCAGCAGCTTAGACAGGTCCTACTATGGCTACACCTTC. Translation gives CASSLDRSYYGYTF.

The chain employs TRBV4-1 and TRBJ1-2; D is ambiguous. V was cut by 6 bases and J by 4 bases, with 12 bases left in between. This CDR3 is built from 13 residues. CDR1 and CDR2 (germline): MGHRA, YSYEKL. DNA for the CDR3: TGCGCCAGCAGGAGGGTGTCTCTCTATGGCTACACCTTC. This translates into CASRRVSLYGYTF.

The chain combines TRBV25-1 with TRBJ1-1; no clear D. Trimming stripped 8 bases from V and 3 bases from J, with 7 bases between. Germline V gene sequence: CDR1 MGHDK, CDR2 SYGVNS. The CDR3 has 11 residues. The CDR3 coding sequence is TGTGCCAGCCTCCCGGACACTGAAGCTTTCTTT. It specifies CASLPDTEAFF.

The CDR3 DNA is TGTGCCAGCAGATGGACAGGGTACGGTGATGGCTACACCTTC. Its translation: CASRWTGYGDGYTF. The rearrangement joins TRBV6-1 to TRBJ1-2; 8 bases match TRBD1. This CDR3 has 14 residues. V lost 6 bases to trimming and J lost 6 bases; unmatched junction nucleotides: 9. Germline lookup yields CDR1 MNHNS and CDR2 SASEGT.

V is TRBV19 and J is TRBJ2-1, with D perhaps matching TRBD2 (6 bases). The CDR3 has 15 amino acids. Germline V gene data show CDR1 as LNHDA and CDR2 as SQIVND (reference sequence). Trimming removed 6 bases at V and 0 bases at J, with 12 bases between. The CDR3 bases are TGTGCCAGTAGCGGGACCGGGGGCTCCTACAATGAGCAGTTCTTC. This codes for CASSGTGGSYNEQFF.

V is TRBV13 and J is TRBJ2-1, with TRBD2 as a possible D gene (6 bases). V was trimmed by 5 bases and J by 2 bases, leaving 13 bases between them. The germline CDR1 and CDR2 sequences are PRHDT and FYEKMQ (reference sequence). The CDR3 loop spans 15 amino acids. DNA of the CDR3: TGTGCCAGCAGCCCTCCCGGGGGAACCTACAATGAGCAGTTCTTC. Translated: CASSPPGGTYNEQFF.

In this sample, this clone turned up once. The chain recombines TRBV6-5 with TRBJ2-5, with 7 bases matching TRBD1. The V and J ends lost 8 bases and 4 bases, in that order; junction bases with no gene match: 7. Per germline, CDR1 MNHEY and CDR2 SVGAGI. The CDR3 extends over 13 amino acids. The CDR3 nucleotides read TGTGCCAGCTGCCGAGGGGGCATAGAGACCCAGTACTTC. Protein sequence: CASCRGGIETQYF.

The chain has TRBV2 and TRBJ2-3; 10 bases are shared with TRBD1. The CDR3 spans 14 residues. Germline V CDR1 and CDR2: SNHLY, FYNNEI. J gave up 7 bases and V 6 bases, and 7 bases lay outside the gene matches. For the CDR3, the DNA is TGTGCCAGCAGAGCTGACAGGGGGCCAAATACGCAGTATTTT. Its translation: CASRADRGPNTQYF.

CDR3: CASERRNNQPQHF. The CDR3, as DNA: TGTGCCAGCGAAAGGCGGAACAATCAGCCCCAGCATTTT. The rearrangement joins TRBV21-1 to TRBJ1-5. TRBV21-1 is given as a pseudogene. This CDR3 has 13 residues.

The CDR3 region is CASSLGVGIQETQYF. The CDR3 region has the DNA TGTGCCAGCAGCTTAGGGGTCGGGATACAAGAGACCCAGTACTTC. J is TRBJ2-5 and V is TRBV7-6; perhaps TRBD2 as D (5 bases). V lost 1 base, J lost 2 bases, and 11 bases lay in between. This CDR3 spans 15 amino acids. CDR1 is SGHVS, CDR2 FNYEAQ, per germline. The complete variable domain, with remaining parts taken from reference TRBV7-6 and TRBJ2-5, reads GAGVSQSPRYKVTKRGQDVALRCDPISGHVSLYWYRQALGQGPEFLTYFNYEAQQDKSGLPNDRFSAERPEGSISTLTIQRTEQRDSAMYRCASSLGVGIQETQYFGPGTRLLVL.